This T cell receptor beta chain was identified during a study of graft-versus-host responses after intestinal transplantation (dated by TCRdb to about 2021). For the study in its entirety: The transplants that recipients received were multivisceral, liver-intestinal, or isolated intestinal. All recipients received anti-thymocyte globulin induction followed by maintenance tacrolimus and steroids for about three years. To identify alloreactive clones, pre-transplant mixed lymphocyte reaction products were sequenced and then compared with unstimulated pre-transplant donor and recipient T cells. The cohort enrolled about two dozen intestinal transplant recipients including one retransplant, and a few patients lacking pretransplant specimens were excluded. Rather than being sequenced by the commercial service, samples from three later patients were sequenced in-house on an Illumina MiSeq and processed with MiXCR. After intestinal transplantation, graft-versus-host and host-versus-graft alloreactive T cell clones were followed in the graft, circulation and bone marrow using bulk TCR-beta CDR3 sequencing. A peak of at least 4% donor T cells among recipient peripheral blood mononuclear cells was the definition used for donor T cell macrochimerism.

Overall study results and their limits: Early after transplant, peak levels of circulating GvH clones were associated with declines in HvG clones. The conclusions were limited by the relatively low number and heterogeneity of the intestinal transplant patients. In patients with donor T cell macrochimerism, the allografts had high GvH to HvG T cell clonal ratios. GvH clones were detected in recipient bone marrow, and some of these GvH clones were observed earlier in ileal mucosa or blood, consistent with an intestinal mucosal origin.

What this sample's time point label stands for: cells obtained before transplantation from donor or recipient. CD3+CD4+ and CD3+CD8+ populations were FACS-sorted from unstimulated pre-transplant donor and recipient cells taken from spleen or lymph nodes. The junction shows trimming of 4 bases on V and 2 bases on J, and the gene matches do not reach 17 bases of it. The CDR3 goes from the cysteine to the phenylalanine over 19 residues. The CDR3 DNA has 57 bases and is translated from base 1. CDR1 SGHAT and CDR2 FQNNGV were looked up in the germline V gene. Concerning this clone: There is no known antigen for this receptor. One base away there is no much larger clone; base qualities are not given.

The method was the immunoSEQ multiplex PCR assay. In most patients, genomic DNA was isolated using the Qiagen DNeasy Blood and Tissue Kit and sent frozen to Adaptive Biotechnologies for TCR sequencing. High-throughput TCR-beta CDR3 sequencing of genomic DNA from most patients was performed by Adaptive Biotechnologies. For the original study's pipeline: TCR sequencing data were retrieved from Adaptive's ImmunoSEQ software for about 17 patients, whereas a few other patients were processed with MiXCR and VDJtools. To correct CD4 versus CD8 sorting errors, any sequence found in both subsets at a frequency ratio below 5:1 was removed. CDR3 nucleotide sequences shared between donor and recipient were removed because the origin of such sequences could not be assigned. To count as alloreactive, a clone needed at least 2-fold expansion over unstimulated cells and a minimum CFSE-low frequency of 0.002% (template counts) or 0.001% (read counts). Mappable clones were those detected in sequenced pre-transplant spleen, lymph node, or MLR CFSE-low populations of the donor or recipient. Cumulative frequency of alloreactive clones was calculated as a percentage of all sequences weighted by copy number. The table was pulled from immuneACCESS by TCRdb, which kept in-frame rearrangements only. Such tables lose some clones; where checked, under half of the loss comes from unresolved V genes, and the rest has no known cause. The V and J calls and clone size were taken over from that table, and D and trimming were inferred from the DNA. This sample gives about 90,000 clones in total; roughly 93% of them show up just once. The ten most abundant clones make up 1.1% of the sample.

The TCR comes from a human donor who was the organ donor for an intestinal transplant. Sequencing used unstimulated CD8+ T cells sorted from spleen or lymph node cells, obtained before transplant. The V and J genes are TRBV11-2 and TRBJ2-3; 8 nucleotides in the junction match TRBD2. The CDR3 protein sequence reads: CASSSGHIHLAGLTDTQYF. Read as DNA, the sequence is TGTGCCAGCAGCTCAGGACATATACACTTAGCGGGACTCACAGATACGCAGTATTTT.